This TCR beta chain came from a study of radiotherapy plus CTLA-4 blockade in lung cancer. Overall study context: Objective response was observed in more than 15% of patients, and disease control in about 30%.

The CDR3 runs to 20 residues. The V and J ends lost 1 base and 4 bases respectively, with 31 bases between them. Looked up from germline, CDR1 is GTSNPN and CDR2 is SVGIG (reference sequence). Study-level results: Once radiotherapy plus ipilimumab had been given, TCR clones derived from tumor expanded in blood.

Produced via immunoSEQ multiplex PCR; TCRdb's table is partial and in-frame only. Altogether 40,000 to 50,000 clones are present, 73% being singletons, with the ten largest covering 3% to 4.5%. Of note for this clone: Its antigen is not known.

The rearrangement links TRBV30 to TRBJ1-2, with D possibly TRBD1 on 6 matching bases. This TCR came from a human donor with non-small cell lung cancer who had a complete response to radiotherapy plus ipilimumab. Sequencing was performed on peripheral blood, taken from a patient treated with radiotherapy plus ipilimumab. CDR3 sequence (DNA): TGTGCCTGGAGTGGGGGAAGGGGCTTCAGACCTTTACAGGGTCCCTATGGCTACACCTTC. Translation gives CAWSGGRGFRPLQGPYGYTF.